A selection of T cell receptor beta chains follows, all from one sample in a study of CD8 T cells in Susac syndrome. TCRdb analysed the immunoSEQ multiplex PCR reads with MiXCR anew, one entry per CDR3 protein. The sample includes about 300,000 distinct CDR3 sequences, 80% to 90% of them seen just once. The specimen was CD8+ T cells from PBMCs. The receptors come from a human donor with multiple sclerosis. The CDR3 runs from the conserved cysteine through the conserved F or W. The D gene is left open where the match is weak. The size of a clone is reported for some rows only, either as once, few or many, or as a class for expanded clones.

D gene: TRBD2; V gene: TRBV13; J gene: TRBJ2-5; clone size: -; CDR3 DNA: TGTGCCAGCAGCTCCAGACTAGCGGGAGAAACCGAGACCCAGTACTTC; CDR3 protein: CASSSRLAGETETQYF
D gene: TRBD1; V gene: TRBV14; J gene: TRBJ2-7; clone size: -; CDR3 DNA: TGTGCCAGCAGCACAACCGTTCCACAGGGGGCGATCTCCTACGAGCAGTACTTC; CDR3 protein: CASSTTVPQGAISYEQYF
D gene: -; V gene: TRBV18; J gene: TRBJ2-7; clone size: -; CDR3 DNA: TGTGCCAGCTCACCAAGGGGCCTCTCCTACGAGCAGTACTTC; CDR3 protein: CASSPRGLSYEQYF
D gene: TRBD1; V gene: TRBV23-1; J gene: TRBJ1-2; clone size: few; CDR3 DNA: TGCGCCAGCAGTCGATCCCGGGACAGGGGGCGTCGAAGGGGCTACACCTTC; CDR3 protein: CASSRSRDRGRRRGYTF
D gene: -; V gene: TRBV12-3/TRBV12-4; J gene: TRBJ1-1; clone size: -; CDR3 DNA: TGTGCCAACAGTTTATCGGATTGGGCTGAAGCTTTCTTT; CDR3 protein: CANSLSDWAEAFF
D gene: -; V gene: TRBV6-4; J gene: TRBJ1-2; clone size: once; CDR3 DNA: TGTGCCAGCAGCACAGGCTACACCTTC; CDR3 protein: CASSTGYTF
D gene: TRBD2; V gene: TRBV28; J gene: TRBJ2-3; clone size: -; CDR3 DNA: TGTGCCAGCAGTCGCTACTTGGGAGGGGAAGATACGCAGTATTTT; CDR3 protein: CASSRYLGGEDTQYF
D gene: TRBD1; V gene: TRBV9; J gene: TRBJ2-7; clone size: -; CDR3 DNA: TGTGCCAGCAGCGTAGGGGACAGAAACTACGAGCAGTACTTC; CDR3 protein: CASSVGDRNYEQYF
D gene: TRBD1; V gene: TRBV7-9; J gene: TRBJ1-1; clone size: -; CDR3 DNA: TGTGCCAGCAGGCGGCCGGGACAGGGGGCAGGAGGTGAAGCTTTCTTT; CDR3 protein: CASRRPGQGAGGEAFF
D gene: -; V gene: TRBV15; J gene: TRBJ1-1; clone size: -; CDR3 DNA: TGTGCCACCAGCAGACCAAAAACAGGTGGCGGGAACACTGAAGCTTTCTTT; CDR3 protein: CATSRPKTGGGNTEAFF
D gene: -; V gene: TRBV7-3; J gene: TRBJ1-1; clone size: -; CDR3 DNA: TGTGCCAGCAGCTTGCAAATCCCTGAAGCTTTCTTT; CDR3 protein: CASSLQIPEAFF
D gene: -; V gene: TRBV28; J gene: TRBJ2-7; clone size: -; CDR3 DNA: TGTGCCAGCAAAGAGCTCGGGGAGTCCTACGAGCAGTACTTC; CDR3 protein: CASKELGESYEQYF
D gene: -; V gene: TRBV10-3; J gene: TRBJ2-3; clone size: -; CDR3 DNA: TGTGCCATCGGATGGGAGTCATCAGATACGCAGTATTTT; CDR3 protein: CAIGWESSDTQYF
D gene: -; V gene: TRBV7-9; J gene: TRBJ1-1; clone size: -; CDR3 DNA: TGTGCCAGCAGCTTAGAGGGCGGGGGCAGTACTGAAGCTTTCTTT; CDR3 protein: CASSLEGGGSTEAFF
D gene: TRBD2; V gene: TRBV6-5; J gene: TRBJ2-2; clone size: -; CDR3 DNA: TGTGCCAGCAGTTACGGACTAGCGGGGTCCCGGGAGCTGTTTTTT; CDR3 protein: CASSYGLAGSRELFF
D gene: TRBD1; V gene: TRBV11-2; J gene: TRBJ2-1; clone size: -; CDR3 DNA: TGTGCCAGCAGTCTTTTTCGTGGACAGGGCAATGAGCAGTTCTTC; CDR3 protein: CASSLFRGQGNEQFF
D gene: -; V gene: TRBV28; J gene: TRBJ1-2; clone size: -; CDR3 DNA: TGTGCCAGCAGTTTAGCCGGGAGAACAGGGATGGGGAACTATGGCTACACCTTC; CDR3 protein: CASSLAGRTGMGNYGYTF
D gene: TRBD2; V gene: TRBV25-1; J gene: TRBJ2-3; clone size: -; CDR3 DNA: TGTGCCAGCAGTGAAGCTAACGGGAGGACAGATACGCAGTATTTT; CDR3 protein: CASSEANGRTDTQYF
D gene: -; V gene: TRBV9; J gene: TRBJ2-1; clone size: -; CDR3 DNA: TGTGCCAGCAGCTCCCGGGACGGCAATGAGCAGTTCTTC; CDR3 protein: CASSSRDGNEQFF
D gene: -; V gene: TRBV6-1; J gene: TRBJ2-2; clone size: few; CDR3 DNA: TGTGCCAGCAGTGAGGCAGGGTACACCGGGGAGCTGTTTTTT; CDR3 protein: CASSEAGYTGELFF
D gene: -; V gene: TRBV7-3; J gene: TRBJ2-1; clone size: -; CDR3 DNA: TGTGCCAGCAGCTTTACTAGCTCAGGACTGGGTAATGAGCAGTTCTTC; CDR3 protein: CASSFTSSGLGNEQFF
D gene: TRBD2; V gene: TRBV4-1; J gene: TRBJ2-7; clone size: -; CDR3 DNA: TGCGCCAGCAGCCAAGCAGGGACTAGCGGGGTCGCCTCCTACGAGCAGTACTTC; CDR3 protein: CASSQAGTSGVASYEQYF
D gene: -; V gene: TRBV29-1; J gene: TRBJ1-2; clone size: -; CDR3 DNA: TGCAGCGTTCGACAGGAAGGGAGTTATGGCTACACCTTC; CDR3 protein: CSVRQEGSYGYTF
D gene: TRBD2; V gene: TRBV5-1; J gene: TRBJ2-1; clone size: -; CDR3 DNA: TGCGCCAGCAGTCACGGGAGGGCCATACAACAGGAGCAGTTCTTC; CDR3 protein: CASSHGRAIQQEQFF
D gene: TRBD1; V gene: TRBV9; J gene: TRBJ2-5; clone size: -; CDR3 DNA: TGTGCCAGCAGCCCGGGACAGGGCCAAGAGACCCAGTACTTC; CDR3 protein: CASSPGQGQETQYF